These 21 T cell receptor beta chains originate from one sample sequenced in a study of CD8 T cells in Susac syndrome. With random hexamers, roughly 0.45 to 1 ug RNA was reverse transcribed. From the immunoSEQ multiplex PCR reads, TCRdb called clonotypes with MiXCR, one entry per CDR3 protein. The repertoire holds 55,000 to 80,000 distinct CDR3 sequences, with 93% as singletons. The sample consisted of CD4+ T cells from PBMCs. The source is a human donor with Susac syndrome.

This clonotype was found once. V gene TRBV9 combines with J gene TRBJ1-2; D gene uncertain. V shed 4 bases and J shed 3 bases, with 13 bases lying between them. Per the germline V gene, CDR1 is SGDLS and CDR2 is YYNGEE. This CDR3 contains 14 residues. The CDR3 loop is CASSPMGGHYGYTF. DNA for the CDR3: TGTGCCAGCAGCCCAATGGGAGGGCACTATGGCTACACCTTC.

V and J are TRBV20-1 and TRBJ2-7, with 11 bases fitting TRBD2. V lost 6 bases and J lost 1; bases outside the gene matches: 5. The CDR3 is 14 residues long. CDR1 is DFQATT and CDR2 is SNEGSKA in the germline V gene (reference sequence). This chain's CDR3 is CSANRLAGSYEQYF. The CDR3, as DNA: TGCAGTGCCAACAGACTAGCGGGGTCCTACGAGCAGTACTTC.

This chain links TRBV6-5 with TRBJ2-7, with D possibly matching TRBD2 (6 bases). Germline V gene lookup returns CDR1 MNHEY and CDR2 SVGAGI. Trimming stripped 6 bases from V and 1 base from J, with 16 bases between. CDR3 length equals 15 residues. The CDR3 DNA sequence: TGTGCCAGCAGCCTGGACAAGGGAGGTTCCTACGAGCAGTACTTC. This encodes CASSLDKGGSYEQYF.

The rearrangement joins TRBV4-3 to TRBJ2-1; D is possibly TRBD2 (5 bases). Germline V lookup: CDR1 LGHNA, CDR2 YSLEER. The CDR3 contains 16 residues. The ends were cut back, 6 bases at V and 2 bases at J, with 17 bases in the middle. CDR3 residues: CASSPTWATTYNEQFF. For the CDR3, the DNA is TGCGCCAGCAGTCCAACCTGGGCGACTACCTACAATGAGCAGTTCTTC.

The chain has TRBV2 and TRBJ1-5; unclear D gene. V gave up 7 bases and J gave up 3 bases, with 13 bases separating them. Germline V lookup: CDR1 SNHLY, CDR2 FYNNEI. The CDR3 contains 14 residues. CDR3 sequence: CASTRGVPNQPQHF. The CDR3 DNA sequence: TGTGCCAGCACCCGTGGGGTACCCAATCAGCCCCAGCATTTT.

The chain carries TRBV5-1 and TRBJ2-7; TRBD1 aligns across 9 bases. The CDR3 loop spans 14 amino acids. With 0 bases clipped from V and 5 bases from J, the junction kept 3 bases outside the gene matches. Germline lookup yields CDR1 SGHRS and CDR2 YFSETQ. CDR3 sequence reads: CASSLEQGADEQYF. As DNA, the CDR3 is TGCGCCAGCAGCTTGGAACAGGGGGCGGACGAGCAGTACTTC.

CDR3: CASSVSGQETQYF. The DNA for the CDR3 is TGTGCCAGCAGCGTGAGCGGACAAGAGACCCAGTACTTC. The chain couples TRBV9 to TRBJ2-5, with a tentative D call TRBD2 (5 bases). Per germline, CDR1 SGDLS and CDR2 YYNGEE. V was cut by 2 bases and J by 2 bases, with 7 bases left in between. The CDR3 sequence is 13 residues long.

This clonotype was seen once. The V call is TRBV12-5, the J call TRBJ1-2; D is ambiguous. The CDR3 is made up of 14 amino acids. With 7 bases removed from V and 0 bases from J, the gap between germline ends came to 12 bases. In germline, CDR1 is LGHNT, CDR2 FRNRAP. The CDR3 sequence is CASAGNTANYGYTF. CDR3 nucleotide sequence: TGTGCTAGTGCCGGGAACACCGCTAACTATGGCTACACCTTC.

CDR3 nucleotides: TGTGCCAGCACCTCGGGCAGTTTCGCGAACACCGGGGAGCTGTTTTTT. Translated: CASTSGSFANTGELFF. The chain uses TRBV28 and TRBJ2-2, with D unresolved. This CDR3 is built from 16 residues. The germline V and J ends were trimmed by 7 bases and 0 bases, with 15 bases remaining between them. Germline V gene lookup returns CDR1 MDHEN and CDR2 SYDVKM.

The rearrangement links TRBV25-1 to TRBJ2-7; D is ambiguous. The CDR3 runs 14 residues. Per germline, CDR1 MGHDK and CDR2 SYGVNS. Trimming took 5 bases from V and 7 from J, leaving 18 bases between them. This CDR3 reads CASSSPKRTEEQYF. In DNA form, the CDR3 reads TGTGCCAGCAGTTCGCCTAAACGGACGGAAGAGCAGTACTTC.

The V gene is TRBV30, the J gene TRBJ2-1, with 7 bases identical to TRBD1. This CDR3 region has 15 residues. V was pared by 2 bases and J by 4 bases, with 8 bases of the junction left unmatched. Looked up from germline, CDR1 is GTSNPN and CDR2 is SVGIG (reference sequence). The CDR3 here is CAWSLGQDTYNEQFF. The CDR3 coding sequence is TGTGCCTGGAGTTTAGGACAGGACACATACAATGAGCAGTTCTTC.

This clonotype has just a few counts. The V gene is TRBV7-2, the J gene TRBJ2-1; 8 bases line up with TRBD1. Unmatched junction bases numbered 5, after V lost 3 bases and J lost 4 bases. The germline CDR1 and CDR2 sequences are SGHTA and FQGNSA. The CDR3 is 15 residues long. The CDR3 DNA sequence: TGTGCCAGCAGCTTCGACAGGGGTTCTTACAATGAGCAGTTCTTC. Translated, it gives CASSFDRGSYNEQFF.

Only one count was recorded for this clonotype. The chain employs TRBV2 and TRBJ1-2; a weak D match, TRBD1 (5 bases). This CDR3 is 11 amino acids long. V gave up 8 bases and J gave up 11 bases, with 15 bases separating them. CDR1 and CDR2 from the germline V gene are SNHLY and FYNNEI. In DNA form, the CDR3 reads TGTGCCAGCGGGTCCAGAGGGGTTTACACCTTC. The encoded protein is CASGSRGVYTF. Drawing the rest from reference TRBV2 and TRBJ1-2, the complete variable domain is EPEVTQTPSHQVTQMGQEVILRCVPISNHLYFYWYRQILGQKVEFLVSFYNNEISEKSEIFDDQFSVERPDGSNFTLKIRSTKLEDSAMYFCASGSRGVYTFGSGTRLTVV.

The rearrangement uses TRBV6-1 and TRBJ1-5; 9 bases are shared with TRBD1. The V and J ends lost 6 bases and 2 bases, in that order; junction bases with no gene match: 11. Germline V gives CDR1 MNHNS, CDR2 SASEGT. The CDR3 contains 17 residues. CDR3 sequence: CASSPIRTGVGNQPQHF. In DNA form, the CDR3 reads TGTGCCAGCAGCCCGATCAGGACAGGGGTCGGCAATCAGCCCCAGCATTTT.

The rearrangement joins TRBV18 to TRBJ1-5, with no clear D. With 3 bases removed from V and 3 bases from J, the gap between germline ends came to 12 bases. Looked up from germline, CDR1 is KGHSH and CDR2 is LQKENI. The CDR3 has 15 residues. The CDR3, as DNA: TGTGCCAGCTCACCGCGGGAGCGGGACAATCAGCCCCAGCATTTT. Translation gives CASSPRERDNQPQHF.

The CDR3 region has the DNA TGTGCCAGCTCACCGCGGGCGGGTGAAGCTTTCTTT. It codes for CASSPRAGEAFF. The chain couples TRBV18 to TRBJ1-1; no clear D. From germline, CDR1 is KGHSH and CDR2 LQKENI. Deletions cut 3 bases from V and 7 bases from J, with 9 bases between. The CDR3 runs 12 residues.

Here the CDR3 reads CASSVGGASSYNSPLHF. CDR3 nucleotides: TGTGCCAGCAGCGTAGGGGGCGCAAGCTCCTATAATTCACCCCTCCACTTT. This chain joins TRBV9 and TRBJ1-6; the D gene is possibly TRBD1 (5 bases). The ends were cut back, 0 bases at V and 0 bases at J, with 10 bases in the middle. The CDR3 runs 17 residues. Germline V gives CDR1 SGDLS, CDR2 YYNGEE.

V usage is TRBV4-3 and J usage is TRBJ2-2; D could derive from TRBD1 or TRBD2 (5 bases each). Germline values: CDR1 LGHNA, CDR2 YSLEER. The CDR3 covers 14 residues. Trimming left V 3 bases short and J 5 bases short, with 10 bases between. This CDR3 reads CASSHEGKTGELFF. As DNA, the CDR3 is TGCGCCAGCAGCCATGAGGGGAAGACCGGGGAGCTGTTTTTT.

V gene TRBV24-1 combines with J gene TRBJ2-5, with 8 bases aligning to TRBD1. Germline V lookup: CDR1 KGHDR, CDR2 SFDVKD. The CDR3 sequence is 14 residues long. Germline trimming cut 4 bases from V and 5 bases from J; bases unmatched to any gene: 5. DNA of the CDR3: TGTGCCACCAGTGACCCGACAGGGGTCGAGACCCAGTACTTC. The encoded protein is CATSDPTGVETQYF.

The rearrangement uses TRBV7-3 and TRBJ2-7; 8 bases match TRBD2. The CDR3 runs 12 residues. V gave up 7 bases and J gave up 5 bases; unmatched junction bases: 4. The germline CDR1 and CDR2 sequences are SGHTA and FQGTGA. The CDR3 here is CASTAGGHEQYF. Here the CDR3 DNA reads TGTGCCAGCACTGCGGGGGGCCACGAGCAGTACTTC.

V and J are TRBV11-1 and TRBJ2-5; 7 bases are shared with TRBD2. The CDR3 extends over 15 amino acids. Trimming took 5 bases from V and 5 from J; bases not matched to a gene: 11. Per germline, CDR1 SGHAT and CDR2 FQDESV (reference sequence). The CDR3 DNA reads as TGTGCCAGCAGCCAGCAAGCCGCGGGGGTGGAGACCCAGTACTTC. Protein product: CASSQQAAGVETQYF.